The clone carrying this TCR beta chain was observed a handful of times. Its antigen is still unknown. The sample originates from a study of post-analysis software for immune sequencing data. Study-level information: Clinical courses comprised relapsing-remitting, secondary progressive and progressive-relapsing multiple sclerosis. Study findings and constraints: Patients carried five TRBV segments more frequently than controls did, and TRBV5-6, TRBV5-1 and TRBV20-1 were among them. With F measure, samples from one preparation batch clustered together strongly.

The TCR beta cDNA libraries carried unique molecular identifiers. TCRdb called the PCR reads again in MiXCR, with one record for every CDR3 protein. The data show roughly 540,000 distinct CDR3 sequences, around 34% seen once. CDR3 size: 13 residues. V was clipped by 5 bases and J by 5 bases; unmatched bases: 6. Germline CDR1 and CDR2: SEHNR and FQNEAQ (reference sequence). Sequences were obtained from blood. The chain is built from TRBV7-9 and TRBJ2-7, with 7 nucleotides matching TRBD2. The sequence was obtained from a girl between 2 and 17 years old with multiple sclerosis. CDR3 sequence reads: CASSRRGGDEQYF. The CDR3 DNA reads TGTGCCAGCAGCCGCCGTGGGGGGGACGAGCAGTACTTC.